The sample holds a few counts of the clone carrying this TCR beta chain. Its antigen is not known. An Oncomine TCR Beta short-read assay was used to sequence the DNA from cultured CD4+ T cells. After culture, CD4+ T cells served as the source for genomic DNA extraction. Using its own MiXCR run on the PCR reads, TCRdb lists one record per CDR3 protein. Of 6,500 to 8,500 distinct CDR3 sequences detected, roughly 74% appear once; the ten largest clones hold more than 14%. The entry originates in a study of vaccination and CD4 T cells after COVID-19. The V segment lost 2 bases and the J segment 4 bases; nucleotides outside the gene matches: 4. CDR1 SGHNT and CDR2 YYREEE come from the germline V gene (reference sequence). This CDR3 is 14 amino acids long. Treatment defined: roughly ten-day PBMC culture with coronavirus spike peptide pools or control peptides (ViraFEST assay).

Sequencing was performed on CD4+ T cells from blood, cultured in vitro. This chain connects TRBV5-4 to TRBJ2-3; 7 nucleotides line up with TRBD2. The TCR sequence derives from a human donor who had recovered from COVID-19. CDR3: CASSFGGGPDTQYF. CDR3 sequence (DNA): TGTGCCAGCAGCTTTGGGGGAGGGCCAGATACGCAGTATTTT.